This is a list of T cell receptor beta chains from one sample in a study of blood T cells in healthy people across ages. TCRdb ran MiXCR on the 5' RACE reads and lists one entry per CDR3 protein. Altogether some 1.7 million distinct CDR3 sequences are present, roughly 27% being singletons, with the ten largest covering 7.7%. Sequenced material: blood. Receptors originate from a woman in her twenties or thirties in good health. The CDR3 runs from the conserved cysteine through the conserved F or W. D genes are given only for firm matches. Clone sizes are given selectively: once, few, many, or a class where the clone is expanded.

>few|TRBV4-1|NA|TRBJ2-3
TGCGCCAGCAGCCCGCGGGGACTCGCTACCCTCACAGATACTCAGTATTTT
CASSPRGLATLTDTQYF
>many|TRBV7-9|NA|TRBJ2-7
TGTGCCAGCAGCTTTGTAGCCAACGAGCAGTACTTC
CASSFVANEQYF
>few|TRBV29-1|NA|TRBJ2-6
TGCAGCGCCGGAGGTGCCTCTGGGGCCAACGTCCTGACTTTC
CSAGGASGANVLTF
>many|TRBV10-1|NA|TRBJ2-7
TGCGCCAGCAGTGAACCGGCGTCCTACGAGCAGTACTTC
CASSEPASYEQYF
>few|TRBV9|TRBD2|TRBJ2-2
TGTGCCAGCAATAGCGGGGAAAACACCGGGGAGCTGTTTTTT
CASNSGENTGELFF
>few|TRBV24-1|NA|TRBJ2-3
TGTGCCACCAGTGCCCCTAGCCCCGGGGCGCAGTATTTT
CATSAPSPGAQYF
>few|TRBV29-1|TRBD1|TRBJ2-5
TGCAGCGTTTACAGGGGCGGGGAGACCCAGTACTTC
CSVYRGGETQYF
>NA|TRBV3-1|TRBD2|TRBJ2-4
TGTGCCAGCAGCCAAGATGCTAGCGGGAGTTACGCGAACATTCAGTACTTC
CASSQDASGSYANIQYF
>many|TRBV7-2|NA|TRBJ2-4
TGTGCCAGCAGCTTGGGCGCTCGGAACACTCGAAACCCTACAGGGTCATGGGGTAACATTCAGTACTTC
CASSLGARNTRNPTGSWGNIQYF
>NA|TRBV28|NA|TRBJ2-7
TGTGCCACCCTAAGGGGTGGGGCAGTATCCTACGAGCGGTACTTC
CATLRGGAVSYERYF
>NA|TRBV29-1|TRBD1|TRBJ1-1
TGCAGCGTTGTAGGGGCCGGGACAGGGATGTTGGTCACTGAAGCTTTCTTT
CSVVGAGTGMLVTEAFF